This T cell receptor (beta chain) was obtained from a study of CD8 T cells in ankylosing spondylitis. General study points: Reactive arthritis synovial fluid and blood were previously reported to contain some motif variants. Significant enrichment of disease-linked clones was reportedly seen in matched ankylosing spondylitis synovial fluid. Disease-linked clones, CD8+, were relatively rare in peripheral blood. It appeared that ankylosing spondylitis blood was characterized by a TCR beta motif of several highly homologous variants.

Libraries of TCR beta came from quantitative 5'-RACE with molecular barcodes. TCRdb passed the 5' RACE reads through MiXCR, listing each CDR3 protein once. The table includes around 430,000 distinct CDR3 sequences, roughly a sixth detected once. The table lists this clonotype with many counts. Antigen specificity is unknown. The V gene lost 1 base and the J gene lost 6 bases, with 16 bases spanning the gap. Germline CDR1 and CDR2: SGHVS and FNYEAQ. This CDR3 has 15 residues. The sequencing sample was made of blood, either unsorted or a sorted T cell fraction (not recorded which). The V and J genes are TRBV7-6 and TRBJ2-7; TRBD2 might be the D (7 bases). This clonotype originated in a male donor with ankylosing spondylitis. The CDR3 nucleotides are TGTGCCAGCAGCTTAGAAGGGGGAGGGAGAGGCGAGCAGTACTTC. The encoded protein is CASSLEGGGRGEQYF.